One and the same sample provided the 7 T cell receptor beta chains below, sequenced in a study of blood T cells in healthy people across ages. Next came a second PCR, run for about 6 to 12 cycles, which used a sample-barcoded 5' primer along with a J-beta primer mix. TCRdb called the 5' RACE reads again in MiXCR, with one record for every CDR3 protein. The sample lists around 1.5 million distinct CDR3 sequences; around 59% were seen once. The sample consisted of blood. The receptors shown here come from a man between 18 and 35 years old in good health.

Here the CDR3 reads CASSEYGLTLGRDNTDTQYF. Here the CDR3 DNA reads TGTGCCAGCAGTGAATATGGCCTAACACTGGGCCGGGACAACACAGATACGCAGTATTTT. V usage is TRBV6-1 and J usage is TRBJ2-3; D is perhaps TRBD1 (6 bases). Germline V CDR1 and CDR2: MNHNS, SASEGT. The ends were cut back, 2 bases at V and 2 bases at J, with 26 bases in the middle. The CDR3 extends over 20 amino acids.

The chain couples TRBV29-1 to TRBJ1-4; no definite D call. CDR1 is SQVTM and CDR2 is ANQGSEA in the germline V gene. The CDR3 extends over 10 amino acids. Trimming pared 4 bases from V and 7 bases from J, leaving 4 bases between. CDR3 amino acids: CSVGTEKLFF. CDR3 nucleotide sequence: TGCAGCGTTGGGACTGAAAAACTGTTTTTT. Supplemented by reference TRBV29-1 and TRBJ1-4, the full variable domain reads SAVISQKPSRDICQRGTSLTIQCQVDSQVTMMFWYRQQPGQSLTLIATANQGSEATYESGFVIDKFPISRPNLTFSTLTVSNMSPEDSSIYLCSVGTEKLFFGSGTQLSVL.

The chain recombines TRBV5-1 with TRBJ2-4; 12 positions agree with TRBD2. The CDR3 runs to 18 residues. Germline V CDR1 and CDR2: SGHRS, YFSETQ. V gave up 4 bases and J gave up 0 bases; unmatched junction bases: 8. In DNA, the CDR3 is TGCGCCAGCAGCGCCGGACTAGCGGGGACCGTAGCCAAAAACATTCAGTACTTC. Protein sequence: CASSAGLAGTVAKNIQYF.

This chain connects TRBV4-1 to TRBJ1-4; TRBD1 is a possible D gene (6 bases). Germline assignment: CDR1 MGHRA and CDR2 YSYEKL. The CDR3 contains 15 residues. Trimming left V 2 bases short and J 8 bases short, with 15 bases between. CDR3 residues: CASSQINREGEKLFF. The CDR3 nucleotides are TGCGCCAGCAGCCAAATCAACAGGGAGGGCGAAAAACTGTTTTTT.

This clonotype was detected a few times. This chain joins TRBV4-1 and TRBJ2-7; D may be TRBD1 (5 bases). Trimming removed 1 base at V and 2 bases at J, with 12 bases between. The CDR3 totals 15 residues. Germline CDR1 is MGHRA and CDR2 is YSYEKL. DNA for the CDR3: TGCGCCAGCAGCCAAGTAAGGAAGGGGACCTACGAGCAGTACTTC. The encoded protein is CASSQVRKGTYEQYF.

The genes are TRBV7-8 and TRBJ2-1, with D perhaps matching TRBD1 (7 bases). The V gene lost 0 bases and the J gene lost 2 bases, with 17 bases spanning the gap. The V gene's germline CDR1 is SGHVS and CDR2 FQNEAQ. This CDR3 has 18 residues. CDR3 bases: TGTGCCAGCAGCTTAGCGCTTAGGGGGCTAGCGCCCTACAATGAGCAGTTCTTC. This gives the protein CASSLALRGLAPYNEQFF. The complete variable domain, with remaining parts taken from reference TRBV7-8 and TRBJ2-1, reads GAGVSQSPRYKVAKRGQDVALRCDPISGHVSLFWYQQALGQGPEFLTYFQNEAQLDKSGLPSDRFFAERPEGSVSTLKIQRTQQEDSAVYLCASSLALRGLAPYNEQFFGPGTRLTVL.

The chain combines TRBV28 with TRBJ2-3; D is unclear. Trimming took 6 bases from V and 1 from J, leaving 8 bases between them. The CDR3 extends over 13 amino acids. The germline V gene has CDR1 MDHEN and CDR2 SYDVKM. CDR3 bases: TGTGCCAGCAGGCCTCTACGCACAGATACGCAGTATTTT. Protein sequence: CASRPLRTDTQYF.